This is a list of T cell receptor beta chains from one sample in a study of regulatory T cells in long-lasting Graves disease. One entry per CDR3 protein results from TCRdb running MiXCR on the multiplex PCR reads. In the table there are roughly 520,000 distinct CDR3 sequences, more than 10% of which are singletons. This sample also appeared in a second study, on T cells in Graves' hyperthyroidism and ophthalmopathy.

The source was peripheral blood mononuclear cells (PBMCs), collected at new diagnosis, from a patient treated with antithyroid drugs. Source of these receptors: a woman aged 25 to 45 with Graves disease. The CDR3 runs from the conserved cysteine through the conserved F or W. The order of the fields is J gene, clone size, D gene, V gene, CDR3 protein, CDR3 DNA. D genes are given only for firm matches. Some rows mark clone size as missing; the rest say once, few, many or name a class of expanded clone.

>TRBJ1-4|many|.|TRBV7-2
CASSAALLNEKLFF
TGTGCCAGCAGCGCGGCCCTCCTTAATGAAAAACTGTTTTTT
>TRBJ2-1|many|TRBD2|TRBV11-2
CASSLVASGRPEQFF
TGTGCCAGCAGCTTAGTGGCTAGCGGGAGGCCCGAGCAGTTCTTC
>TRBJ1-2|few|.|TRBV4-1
CASSQGTSEGYTF
TGCGCCAGCAGCCAAGGGACCAGCGAAGGCTACACCTTC
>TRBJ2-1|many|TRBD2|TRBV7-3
CASSLMPSGRNNEQFF
TGTGCCAGCAGCTTAATGCCTAGCGGGAGGAACAATGAGCAGTTCTTC
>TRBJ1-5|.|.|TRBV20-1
CSARRGGGAQPQHF
TGCAGTGCTAGAAGGGGGGGGGGGGCTCAGCCCCAGCATTTT
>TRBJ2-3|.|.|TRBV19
CASSIPGPGTDTQYF
TGTGCCAGTAGTATCCCAGGACCAGGCACAGATACGCAGTATTTT
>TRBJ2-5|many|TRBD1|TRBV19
CASSSAQGALETQYF
TGTGCCAGTAGTAGCGCACAGGGGGCCTTGGAGACCCAGTACTTC
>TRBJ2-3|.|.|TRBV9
CASSVARFTDTQYF
TGTGCCAGCAGCGTCGCACGGTTCACAGATACGCAGTATTTT
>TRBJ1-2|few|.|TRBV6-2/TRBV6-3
CASSSLGRQSYYGYTF
TGTGCCAGCAGTTCGCTGGGTCGTCAGTCCTACTATGGCTACACCTTC
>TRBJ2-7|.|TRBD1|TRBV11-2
CASRRQGGSYGQYF
TGTGCCAGCAGAAGACAGGGGGGTTCCTACGGGCAGTACTTC
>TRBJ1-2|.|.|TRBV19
CASSIAVSRGFYGYTF
TGTGCCAGTAGTATAGCGGTGTCGAGGGGCTTCTATGGCTACACCTTC
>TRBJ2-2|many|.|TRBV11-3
CASSSGQSGELFF
TGTGCCAGCAGCTCCGGACAGTCTGGGGAGCTGTTTTTT
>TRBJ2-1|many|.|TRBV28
CASSTPRAEPYNEQFF
TGTGCCAGCAGTACCCCCCGAGCGGAGCCCTACAATGAGCAGTTCTTC
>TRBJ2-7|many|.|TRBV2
CASVYPQSYEQYF
TGTGCCAGCGTCTACCCTCAGTCCTACGAGCAGTACTTC
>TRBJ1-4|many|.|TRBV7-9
CASSPRTGGNEKLFF
TGTGCCAGCAGCCCTCGCACAGGCGGTAATGAAAAACTGTTTTTT
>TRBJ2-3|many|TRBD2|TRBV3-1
CASSQGLAGGDTQYF
TGTGCCAGCAGCCAGGGACTAGCGGGAGGAGATACGCAGTATTTT
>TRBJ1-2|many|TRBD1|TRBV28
CASSSPGGGYTF
TGTGCCAGCAGTTCCCCAGGGGGTGGCTACACCTTC
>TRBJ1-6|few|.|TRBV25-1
CASSEIGGANSPLHF
TGTGCCAGCAGTGAAATTGGGGGAGCGAATTCACCCCTCCACTTT
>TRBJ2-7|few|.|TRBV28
CASRTGGYEQYF
TGTGCCAGCAGGACCGGAGGCTACGAGCAGTACTTC
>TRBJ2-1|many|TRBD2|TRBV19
CASSNPTGTSGGEPYNEQFF
TGTGCCAGTAGTAACCCTACCGGGACTAGCGGAGGAGAACCTTACAATGAGCAGTTCTTC
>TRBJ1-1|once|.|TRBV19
CASSIAVTNTEAFF
TGTGCCAGTAGTATCGCGGTGACGAACACTGAAGCTTTCTTT
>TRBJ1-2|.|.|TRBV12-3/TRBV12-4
CASSRSTGPYGYTF
TGTGCCAGCAGCCGCTCGACAGGACCTTATGGCTACACCTTC
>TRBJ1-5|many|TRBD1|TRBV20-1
CSAPGTGDNQPQHF
TGCAGTGCTCCCGGTACAGGGGATAATCAGCCCCAGCATTTT
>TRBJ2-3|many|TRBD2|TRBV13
CASSPGSGRAGDTQYF
TGTGCCAGCTCCCCGGGAAGCGGGAGGGCCGGAGATACGCAGTATTTT
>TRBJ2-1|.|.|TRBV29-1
CSVGGAVRNEQFF
TGCAGCGTAGGGGGGGCTGTGAGAAATGAGCAGTTCTTC
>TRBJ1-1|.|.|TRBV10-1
CASSPDPGGTEAFF
TGCGCCAGCAGCCCCGACCCTGGGGGCACTGAAGCTTTCTTT
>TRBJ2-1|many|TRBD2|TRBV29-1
CSAPTTSRGSEQFF
TGCAGCGCTCCAACGACTAGCAGAGGTAGTGAGCAGTTCTTC
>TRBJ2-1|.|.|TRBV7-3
CASSFSRVTYNEQFF
TGTGCCAGCAGCTTCTCGCGGGTAACGTACAATGAGCAGTTCTTC
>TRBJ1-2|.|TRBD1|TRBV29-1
CSALGTGTGGGNYGYTF
TGCAGCGCCCTTGGTACTGGGACAGGGGGCGGAAACTATGGCTACACCTTC
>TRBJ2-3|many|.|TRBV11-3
CASSLYPVSTDTQYF
TGTGCCAGCAGCCTGTATCCAGTTTCCACAGATACGCAGTATTTT
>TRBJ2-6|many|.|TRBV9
CASSVRLSGANVLTF
TGTGCCAGCAGCGTACGGCTCTCTGGGGCCAACGTCCTGACTTTC
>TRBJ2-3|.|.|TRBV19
CASSNGANDPRTQYF
TGTGCCAGTAGTAATGGGGCTAACGACCCCCGGACGCAGTATTTT
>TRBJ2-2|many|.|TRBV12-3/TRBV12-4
CASSPFTGELFF
TGTGCCAGCAGCCCTTTCACCGGGGAGCTGTTTTTT
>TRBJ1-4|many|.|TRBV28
CASSPPSRPRLFF
TGTGCCAGCAGCCCACCCTCGAGGCCAAGACTGTTTTTT
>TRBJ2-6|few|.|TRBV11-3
CASSFFGVAGANVLTF
TGTGCCAGCAGCTTTTTTGGGGTGGCCGGGGCCAACGTCCTGACTTTC
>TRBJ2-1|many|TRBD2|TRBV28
CASSPHSGRLVEQFF
TGTGCCAGCAGTCCTCATAGCGGGAGGTTGGTTGAGCAGTTCTTC